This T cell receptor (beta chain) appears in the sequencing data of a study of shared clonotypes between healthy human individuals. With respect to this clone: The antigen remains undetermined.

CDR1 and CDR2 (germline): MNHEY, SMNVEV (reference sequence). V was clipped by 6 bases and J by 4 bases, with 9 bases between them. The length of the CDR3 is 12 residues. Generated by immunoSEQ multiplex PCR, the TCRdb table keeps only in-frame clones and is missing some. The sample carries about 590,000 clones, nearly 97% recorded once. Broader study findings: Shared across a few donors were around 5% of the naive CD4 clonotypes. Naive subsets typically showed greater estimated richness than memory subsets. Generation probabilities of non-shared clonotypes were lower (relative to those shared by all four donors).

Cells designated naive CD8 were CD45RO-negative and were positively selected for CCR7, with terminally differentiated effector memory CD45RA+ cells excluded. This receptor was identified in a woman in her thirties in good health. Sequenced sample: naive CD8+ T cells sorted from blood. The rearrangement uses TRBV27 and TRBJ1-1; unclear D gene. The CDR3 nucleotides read TGTGCCAGCAGGGGTGTAGCCACTGAAGCTTTCTTT. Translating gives CASRGVATEAFF.